This TCR beta chain was sequenced for a study of T cells in Graves' hyperthyroidism and ophthalmopathy. Overall study findings and caveats: Stable hyperthyroidism was separated from ophthalmopathy by a model based on 13 V-J features. Expanded thyroid clonotypes (above 0.001) were mostly also found in blood.

This clonotype was picked up many times. Its antigen is not known. Diagnoses were made from clinical symptoms, serum measures (thyroxine and TRAb), thyroid ultrasound and orbital computed tomography. PBMCs were collected from a 10 ml volume of fresh peripheral blood. Amplification of TCR beta CDR3 regions used RNA as the template. In the first-round RT-PCR of the TCR CDR3, the HTBI primer set was used. TCRdb reprocessed the multiplex PCR reads with MiXCR, giving one entry per CDR3 protein. The table shows about 840,000 distinct CDR3 sequences, with 38% occurring only once. Germline V gene lookup returns CDR1 MGHDK and CDR2 SYGVNS. V lost 7 bases and J lost 5, with 5 bases in between. The CDR3 is 10 amino acids.

The receptor comes from a man between 18 and 35 years old with Graves' hyperthyroidism. This rearrangement joins TRBV25-1 to TRBJ2-5; D is uncertain. The sequenced sample consisted of blood. This CDR3 reads CASTGETQYF. CDR3 DNA: TGTGCCAGCACCGGGGAGACCCAGTACTTC.